Sequencing of this T cell receptor (beta chain) was carried out in a study of cytomegalovirus exposure and HLA in healthy donors. Germline lookup yields CDR1 MDHEN and CDR2 SYDVKM. This CDR3 is 13 amino acids long. V was pared by 8 bases and J by 2 bases, with 13 bases between. The PCR had 60 Vbeta and 13 Jbeta primers. Sequencing was performed with immunoSEQ multiplex PCR; in TCRdb, only in-frame clones are kept and a portion is missing. The sample records 150,000 to 200,000 clones, under 80% being singletons. Overall study findings and caveats: The study found most TCR sequences rare, yet found some public TCRs in many donors. Most of the CMV-associated TCR beta chains (in a later analysis) appeared to be HLA-restricted. Within an earlier analysis, most TCR beta V segments proved productive either about 87% or about 30% of the time.

About this clone itself: Antigen: not known.

The TCR sequence derives from a female donor in good health and CMV-seronegative. The chain joins TRBV28 to TRBJ2-7; D may be TRBD2 (6 bases). Sequenced sample: PBMCs. CDR3 in amino acids: CASGRDSAYEQYF. DNA for the CDR3: TGTGCCAGCGGCCGGGACTCAGCCTACGAGCAGTACTTC. The whole variable domain, remainder taken from reference TRBV28 and TRBJ2-7, is DVKVTQSSRYLVKRTGEKVFLECVQDMDHENMFWYRQDPGLGLRLIYFSYDVKMKEKGDIPEGYSVSREKKERFSLILESASTNQTSMYLCASGRDSAYEQYFGPGTRLTVT.